This T cell receptor beta chain was sequenced during a study of identical twins. CDR1 and CDR2 (germline): KGHSH, LQKENI. The CDR3 covers 13 residues. V gave up 1 base and J gave up 9 bases, with 10 bases separating them. A single record per CDR3 protein comes from TCRdb applying MiXCR to the 5' RACE reads. The sample consists of 700,000 to 950,000 distinct CDR3 sequences, 12% of them appearing once. These data also formed part of another study, on yellow fever vaccine responses in identical twins. From that report: A vaccine T cell response that seemed partly convergent and partly personalized was reported in twins.

What was sequenced was PBMCs. The receptor's source is a woman aged 18-29 years in good health. V and J are TRBV18 and TRBJ2-1; TRBD2 is a possible D gene (6 bases). The CDR3 coding sequence is TGTGCCAGCTCACCACGTAGGAGGGTTGAGCAGTTCTTC. Its translation is CASSPRRRVEQFF.